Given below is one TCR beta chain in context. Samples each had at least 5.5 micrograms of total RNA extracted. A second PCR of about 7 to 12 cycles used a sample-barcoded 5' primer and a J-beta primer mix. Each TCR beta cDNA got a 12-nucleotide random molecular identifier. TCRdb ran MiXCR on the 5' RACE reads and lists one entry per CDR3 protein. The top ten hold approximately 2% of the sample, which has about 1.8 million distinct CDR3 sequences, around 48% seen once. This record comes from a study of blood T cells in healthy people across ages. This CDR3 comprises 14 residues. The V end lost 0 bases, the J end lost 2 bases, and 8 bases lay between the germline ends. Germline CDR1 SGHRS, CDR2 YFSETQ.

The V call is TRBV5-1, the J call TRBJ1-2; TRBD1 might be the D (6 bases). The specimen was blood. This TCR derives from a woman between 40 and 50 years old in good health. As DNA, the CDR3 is TGCGCCAGCAGCTTGGGGGACATAAACTATGGCTACACCTTC. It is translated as CASSLGDINYGYTF.